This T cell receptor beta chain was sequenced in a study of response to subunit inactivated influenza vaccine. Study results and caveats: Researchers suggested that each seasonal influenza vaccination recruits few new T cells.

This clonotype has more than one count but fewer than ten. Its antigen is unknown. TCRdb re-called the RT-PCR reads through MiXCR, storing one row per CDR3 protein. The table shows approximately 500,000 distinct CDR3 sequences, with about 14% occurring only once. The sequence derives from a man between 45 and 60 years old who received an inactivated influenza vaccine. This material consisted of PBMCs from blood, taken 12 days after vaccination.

The CDR3 DNA sequence: TGTGCCAGTAGAGGGGACACCTACGAGCAGTACTTC. Protein: CASRGDTYEQYF. The chain joins TRBV19 to TRBJ2-7, with TRBD1 as a possible D gene (6 bases). Germline CDR1 and CDR2: LNHDA and SQIVND (reference sequence). This CDR3 has 12 amino acids. The V gene lost 6 bases and the J gene lost 2 bases, with 8 bases spanning the gap.